The T cell receptor beta chain described here comes from a study of T cell responses to AZD1222 COVID-19 vaccine. Measured with immunoSEQ multiplex PCR; TCRdb has only the in-frame clones, and not every one. The repertoire holds 120,000 or so clones, with under 85% as singletons. This material consisted of peripheral blood, taken on day 0 of AZD1222 vaccination. The receptor's source is an adult in good health.

In nucleotides, the CDR3 is TGTGCCAGCAGCCGGGGGGAATCACCCCTCCACTTT. Protein product: CASSRGESPLHF. The V gene is TRBV3-1 (or the pseudogene TRBV3-2), the J gene TRBJ1-6, with D possibly being TRBD1 (5 bases). V lost 4 bases to trimming and J lost 10 bases, with 8 bases between them. The CDR3 length is 12 residues. Germline V lookup: CDR1 LGHDT, CDR2 YNNKEL (reference sequence).